The 22 T cell receptor beta chains presented below share a single source sample, sequenced in a study of T cell clonality in common variable immunodeficiency. Assay: immunoSEQ multiplex PCR; the TCRdb copy retains only in-frame clones and omits some. This sample has tens of thousands of clones and no singletons, with roughly 3% in the ten largest. The specimen was peripheral blood mononuclear cells. These receptors were taken from a person aged 18 to 75 in good health.

This clone was counted many times. The CDR3 extends 3 residues past the end of the read, so its final part is completed from the germline J gene. This chain links TRBV24-1 with TRBJ2-1; 9 bases map to TRBD2. V was pared by 4 bases and J by 0 bases, with 3 bases of the junction left unmatched. The CDR3 consists of 16 residues. Per the germline V gene, CDR1 is KGHDR and CDR2 is SFDVKD. Here the CDR3 reads CATSETSGGSYNEQFF. The covered CDR3 bases are TGTGCCACCAGTGAGACTAGCGGAGGCTCCTACAATGAG.

This clone was observed many times. The CDR3 end is not reached by the read, which stops 3 residues before it; the germline J gene fills it in. The J gene is TRBJ1-4, the V gene TRBV12-3 or TRBV12-4; D is unclear. The CDR3 sequence is 14 residues long. Deletions cut 2 bases from V and 7 bases from J, with 11 bases between. The CDR3 DNA, read in part, is TGTGCCAGCAGTTTATCCCCCCCGGGTGAAAAA. Protein sequence: CASSLSPPGEK. The complete CDR3 reads CASSLSPPGEKLFF.

This clone was recorded many times. From the germline J gene comes the end of the CDR3, since the read stops 3 residues before it. The chain combines TRBV5-1 with TRBJ2-3, with TRBD2 matching 9 bases. Looked up from germline, CDR1 is SGHRS and CDR2 is YFSETQ. Trimming cost V 0 bases and J 5 bases; bases outside gene matches: 1. This CDR3 has 14 residues. CDR3 region: CASSLALAGDTQYF. The CDR3 bases that were read are TGCGCCAGCAGCTTGGCACTAGCGGGAGATACG.

This clone was found many times. The read ends 3 residues before the CDR3 terminus; that terminus is restored from the germline J gene. The V gene is TRBV12-3 or TRBV12-4, the J gene TRBJ2-2; unclear D gene. V was cut by 5 bases and J by 2 bases, with 9 bases left in between. This CDR3 is built from 14 residues. The chain's CDR3 is CASSPKANTGELFF. Incomplete CDR3 DNA: TGTGCCAGCAGTCCCAAGGCAAACACCGGGGAG.

Many counts were recorded for this clone. The sequence runs out 3 residues before the end of the CDR3; the remainder is reconstructed from the germline J gene. V and J are TRBV12-3 or TRBV12-4 and TRBJ2-7; the D gene could be TRBD1 or TRBD2 (6 bases each). The CDR3 runs 17 residues. V lost 6 bases, J lost 0 bases, and 21 bases lay in between. CDR3 DNA, as far as it was read: TGTGCCAGCAGAAACACCCCAGGGGAGGAGAGCTCCTACGAG. Protein product: CASRNTPGEESSYE. In full, the CDR3 reads CASRNTPGEESSYEQYF.

This clone occurred many times. The read gets to within 3 residues of the CDR3 end, and the germline J gene fills in the rest. This chain uses TRBV13 with TRBJ2-1; 8 nucleotides agree with TRBD2. The V segment lost 3 bases and the J segment 4 bases; nucleotides outside the gene matches: 17. Per germline, CDR1 PRHDT and CDR2 FYEKMQ (reference sequence). The CDR3 has 19 amino acids. This CDR3 is CASSFTVYRGRKPYNEQFF. The sequenced CDR3 bases are TGTGCCAGCAGCTTTACAGTGTACCGCGGGAGGAAACCATACAATGAG.

This clone was seen many times. The read is 3 residues too short to cover the CDR3 end, so that end is filled in from the germline J gene. V and J are TRBV2 and TRBJ2-3, with 13 bases matching TRBD2. CDR1 SNHLY and CDR2 FYNNEI come from the germline V gene. This CDR3 is built from 16 residues. Trimming cost V 1 base and J 7 bases; bases outside gene matches: 5. CDR3 sequence: CASSEGRTSGRHTQYF. The CDR3 bases that were read are TGTGCCAGCAGTGAAGGGCGGACTAGCGGGAGACATACG.

This clone was detected ten times or more. The read terminates 3 residues before the CDR3 end, so the remaining end is supplied by the germline J gene. The chain employs TRBV5-4 and TRBJ2-3; a weak D match, TRBD1 (5 bases). In germline, CDR1 is SGHNT, CDR2 YYREEE (reference sequence). CDR3 size: 16 residues. Trimming stripped 0 bases from V and 3 bases from J, with 14 bases between. Partial CDR3 DNA: TGTGCCAGCAGCTTGGGGGGCGCAGTTCTGACAGATACG. It specifies CASSLGGAVLTDT. The full CDR3 is CASSLGGAVLTDTQYF.

At least ten counts were recorded for this clone. The read is 3 residues too short to cover the CDR3 end, so that end is filled in from the germline J gene. This chain links TRBV20-1 with TRBJ2-2; 7 bases fit TRBD1. CDR3 length: 14 residues. Trimming at V came to 6 bases and at J to 1 base, leaving 5 bases not matched to a gene. Germline V gene data show CDR1 as DFQATT and CDR2 as SNEGSKA (reference sequence). The CDR3 is CSAPHRGNTGELFF. Partial CDR3 DNA: TGCAGTGCCCCACACAGGGGGAACACCGGGGAG.

There are many counts of this clone. The CDR3 goes on 3 residues after the read ends, and that part is filled in from the germline J gene. The J gene is TRBJ1-4, the V gene TRBV19; no clear D. CDR1 is LNHDA, CDR2 SQIVND, per germline (reference sequence). The V end lost 3 bases, the J end lost 9 bases, and 8 bases lay between the germline ends. The CDR3 contains 12 residues. This chain's CDR3 is CASSIGGKKLFF. The sequenced CDR3 bases are TGTGCCAGTAGTATTGGCGGGAAAAAA.

This clone was observed many times. Coverage ceases 3 residues before the CDR3 finishes, and the germline J gene fills in the end. This chain links TRBV4-1 with TRBJ2-3; TRBD1 agrees at 11 bases. The CDR3 is made up of 15 amino acids. V was clipped by 3 bases and J by 3 bases; unmatched bases: 2. The V gene's germline CDR1 is MGHRA and CDR2 YSYEKL. The CDR3 spells CASSQWDRGTDTQYF. CDR3 DNA, as far as it was read: TGCGCCAGCAGCCAGTGGGACAGGGGGACAGATACG.

This clone was found many times. The read is 3 residues too short to cover the CDR3 end, so that end is filled in from the germline J gene. The V call is TRBV20-1, the J call TRBJ1-5, with TRBD1 matching 9 bases. The CDR3 consists of 18 residues. V trimming: 2 bases; J trimming: 9 bases; junction bases outside the gene matches: 20. CDR1 is DFQATT and CDR2 is SNEGSKA in the germline V gene (reference sequence). The CDR3: CSARTPSAGGQGGGPQHF. The DNA read from the CDR3 is TGCAGTGCTAGAACTCCTAGCGCCGGGGGACAGGGTGGCGGGCCC.

This clone came up many times. The CDR3 is cut off 3 residues early in the read; its end comes from the germline J gene. The rearrangement uses TRBV20-1 and TRBJ1-4; 7 bases fit TRBD1. Losses at the gene ends were 0 bases for V and 7 bases for J; bases not matched to a gene: 8. The CDR3 has 15 residues. Germline CDR1 is DFQATT and CDR2 is SNEGSKA (reference sequence). The sequenced part of the CDR3 DNA is TGCAGTGCTAGAGATCCAACAGGGGCTACTGAAAAA. Translating it yields CSARDPTGATEK. The whole CDR3 protein reads CSARDPTGATEKLFF.

This clone came up many times. The missing CDR3 end, 3 residues past where the read stops, is filled in from the germline J gene. The chain links TRBV19 to TRBJ2-5, with a possible D match to TRBD1 (6 bases). The CDR3 is 16 amino acids. The germline V gene encodes CDR1 LNHDA and CDR2 SQIVND (reference sequence). The germline V and J ends were trimmed by 8 bases and 1 base, with 20 bases remaining between them. The chain's CDR3 is CASGQVSGAIQETQYF. The covered CDR3 bases are TGTGCCAGTGGTCAAGTGTCAGGGGCCATCCAAGAGACC. The complete variable domain, with remaining parts taken from reference TRBV19 and TRBJ2-5, reads DGGITQSPKYLFRKEGQNVTLSCEQNLNHDAMYWYRQDPGQGLRLIYYSQIVNDFQKGDIAEGYSVSREKKESFPLTVTSAQKNPTAFYLCASGQVSGAIQETQYFGPGTRLLVL.

This clone was seen repeatedly, ten times or more. The read is 3 residues too short to cover the CDR3 end, so that end is filled in from the germline J gene. V is TRBV28 and J is TRBJ2-7; TRBD1 matches at 7 bases. The CDR3 consists of 14 residues. Germline V gene data show CDR1 as MDHEN and CDR2 as SYDVKM. Germline trimming cut 5 bases from V and 0 bases from J; bases unmatched to any gene: 4. The CDR3 protein is CASSNGDSSYEQYF. The part of the CDR3 DNA that was read is TGTGCCAGCAGTAATGGGGACAGCTCCTACGAG.

This clone was seen at least ten times. The read terminates 3 residues ahead of where the CDR3 ends, so the germline J gene completes it. The rearrangement links TRBV18 to TRBJ1-4, with D hard to call. CDR1 and CDR2 (germline): KGHSH, LQKENI. The CDR3 is 13 amino acids. Trimming stripped 1 base from V and 8 bases from J, with 8 bases between. The sequenced part of the CDR3 DNA is TGTGCCAGCTCACCACGCATCCAGGAAAAA. This sequence encodes CASSPRIQEK. The CDR3, in full, reads CASSPRIQEKLFF.

This clone was counted ten times or more. Incomplete CDR3 DNA: TGCGCCAGCAGCCAAGCGACAGGGAGCTCCTACGAG. Translation: CASSQATGSSYE. The full CDR3 sequence reads CASSQATGSSYEQYF. The genes are TRBV4-1 and TRBJ2-7; TRBD1 aligns across 7 bases. The sequence runs out 3 residues before the end of the CDR3; the remainder is reconstructed from the germline J gene. The length of the CDR3 is 15 residues. The V gene end was trimmed by 1 base and the J gene end by 0 bases; junction bases not matched to a gene: 3. Per the germline V gene, CDR1 is MGHRA and CDR2 is YSYEKL.

This clone was seen many times. The read gets to within 3 residues of the CDR3 end, and the germline J gene fills in the rest. The rearrangement links TRBV28 to TRBJ1-2, with a possible D match to TRBD1 (6 bases). Germline V gene sequence: CDR1 MDHEN, CDR2 SYDVKM. The CDR3 consists of 15 residues. V gave up 2 bases and J gave up 6 bases, with 16 bases separating them. This CDR3 reads CASSLRQGNYHGYTF. CDR3 DNA (partial): TGTGCCAGCAGTTTAAGGCAGGGGAATTACCATGGC.

In this sample, this clone turned up many times. The CDR3 loop is CASSLAGTGGDPLHF. CDR3 bases read: TGCGCCAGCAGCTTGGCCGGGACAGGGGGAGATCCC. The rearrangement uses TRBV5-1 and TRBJ1-6; the match to TRBD1 covers 11 bases. Sequencing ends 3 residues short of the CDR3 end; the germline J gene provides the rest. The CDR3 is 15 amino acids. The V gene's germline CDR1 is SGHRS and CDR2 YFSETQ.

This clone has a count of ten or more. The read halts 3 residues ahead of the CDR3 end, with the missing end drawn from the germline J gene. The chain has TRBV20-1 and TRBJ2-1; TRBD2 matches at 7 bases. There are 15 residues in the CDR3. V was pared by 6 bases and J by 7 bases, with 15 bases of the junction left unmatched. The germline V gene has CDR1 DFQATT and CDR2 SNEGSKA (reference sequence). CDR3 protein: CSASLISGSKNEQFF. CDR3 DNA, as far as it was read: TGCAGTGCCAGTTTGATTAGCGGGTCAAAGAATGAG.

This clone occurred many times. The read gets to within 3 residues of the CDR3 end, and the germline J gene fills in the rest. The J gene is TRBJ2-5, the V gene TRBV4-2; TRBD1 agrees at 7 bases. This CDR3 region has 15 residues. Germline assignment: CDR1 LGHNA and CDR2 YNFKEQ. Losses at the gene ends were 1 base for V and 5 bases for J; bases not matched to a gene: 7. CDR3 DNA, as far as it was read: TGTGCCAGCAGCCAAGCTAGACAGGGAGATGAGACC. It translates to CASSQARQGDET. The whole CDR3 protein reads CASSQARQGDETQYF.

There are many counts of this clone. The CDR3 end is not reached by the read, which stops 3 residues before it; the germline J gene fills it in. The rearrangement uses TRBV5-1 and TRBJ1-5, with D possibly matching TRBD1 (5 bases). CDR3 size: 15 residues. Trimming shortened V by 4 bases and J by 0 bases, and 11 bases separated the two germline ends. Per the germline V gene, CDR1 is SGHRS and CDR2 is YFSETQ. Partial CDR3 DNA: TGCGCCAGCAGCCCCTTCGGGGGTAGCAATCAGCCC. Its protein is CASSPFGGSNQP. The complete CDR3 protein is CASSPFGGSNQPQHF.